This T cell receptor beta chain was observed in a study of blood T cell repertoires in COVID-19. As for the study in general: Both acute and convalescent COVID-19 samples were obtained from the United States, Italy and Spain. T cells, B-cell-depleted T cells, or PBMCs supplied cDNA or gDNA.

Authors' analysis steps: From reference gene primer amplification, estimates of nucleated cell counts were derived. Clones were sequenced by immunoSEQ multiplex PCR, and TCRdb holds only the in-frame ones, with some missing. D and trimming come from the DNA, and the V and J calls and clone size come from that table. Of 90,000 to 150,000 clones in the sample, approximately 81% were seen once. The V end was cut by 0 bases, the J end by 2 bases, with 19 bases between. CDR1 and CDR2 from the germline V gene are GTSNPN and SVGIG (reference sequence). CDR3 size: 17 residues. A few counts support this clone.

The sample was peripheral blood. The receptor was derived from an elderly woman with acute or convalescent COVID-19. The rearrangement uses TRBV30 and TRBJ1-1; D remains ambiguous. As DNA, the CDR3 is TGTGCCTGGAGTGTACGGTTTGGACTCTCACCCAACACTGAAGCTTTCTTT. Its protein is CAWSVRFGLSPNTEAFF. The whole variable domain, filled in from reference TRBV30 and TRBJ1-1, reads SQTIHQWPATLVQPVGSPLSLECTVEGTSNPNLYWYRQAAGRGLQLLFYSVGIGQISSEVPQNLSASRPQDRQFILSSKKLLLSDSGFYLCAWSVRFGLSPNTEAFFGQGTRLTVV.